The source of this T cell receptor beta chain is a study of metastatic and nonmetastatic thyroid tumors. Study-level information: Blood and tumor or nodule tissue repertoires from malignant and benign thyroid patients were compared. Study-level points and caveats: Malignant thyroid tumors reportedly exceeded benign nodules significantly in TCR beta diversity, with the difference appearing in blood and tumor.

Each patient came to thyroid surgery without any prior treatment (of any kind). Germline V gene sequence: CDR1 SGHVS, CDR2 FNYEAQ. The CDR3 has 16 residues. V shed 3 bases and J 6 bases; nucleotides not matched to a gene: 9. Original analysis: Variation in CDR3 across clinicopathological groups served as the basis for constructing a distant-metastasis classifier in papillary thyroid cancer. TCRdb called clones again from the PCR reads with MiXCR. It is TCRdb's table, rather than the study itself, that gives the V and J calls and clone size. The repertoire holds just over 15,000 clones, with about 32% as singletons. This clone was recorded at least ten times. Its antigen remains unidentified. At the DNA level, this CDR3 is encoded by other sequences in the same sample as well.

The specimen was tumor tissue. The rearrangement joins TRBV7-6 to TRBJ2-5, with 11 positions matching TRBD1. The TCR sequence derives from a male donor with papillary thyroid cancer or a benign thyroid nodule (not recorded which). Some clones in this sample may be carry-over from other donors' samples. For the CDR3, the DNA is TGTGCCAGCAGCTTCTCCTCCGGGACAGGGGGGAAGACCCAGTACTTC. Its protein is CASSFSSGTGGKTQYF.